A single sample gave rise to the 5 T cell receptor beta chains below, sequenced in a study of T-cell memory formation after mild COVID-19. MiXCR was run by TCRdb on the 5' RACE reads, yielding one entry per CDR3 protein. The top ten clones hold around a quarter of a sample with about 150,000 distinct CDR3 sequences, less than 25% of them seen once. Sequenced input: PBMCs or a T cell subset sorted from them (not recorded which). Receptors were obtained from an adult woman who had mild COVID-19 (a few samples of this study predate the infection). Cell type and time point are not known.

This clonotype was seen more than once but under ten times. This chain joins TRBV30 and TRBJ2-1; D assignment may be TRBD1 or TRBD2 (6 bases each). The CDR3 loop spans 12 amino acids. Deletions cut 0 bases from V and 15 bases from J, with 15 bases between. Germline V gene data show CDR1 as GTSNPN and CDR2 as SVGIG (reference sequence). The CDR3 nucleotides read TGTGCCTGGAGTGTAGGACGGGGGCAGGGGTTCTTC. This gives the protein CAWSVGRGQGFF.

The chain carries TRBV7-6 and TRBJ2-2; 10 bases match TRBD2. Germline V gene sequence: CDR1 SGHVS, CDR2 FNYEAQ. This CDR3 comprises 17 residues. J lost 4 bases, V lost 5 bases, and 10 bases had no gene match. This chain's CDR3 is CASSPVLAGVSTGELFF. The CDR3 DNA sequence: TGTGCCAGCAGCCCGGTCCTAGCGGGAGTATCCACCGGGGAGCTGTTTTTT.

This clonotype was recorded a few times. This chain joins TRBV2 and TRBJ2-3; TRBD2 aligns across 8 bases. V shed 6 bases and J 1 base; nucleotides not matched to a gene: 9. The V gene's germline CDR1 is SNHLY and CDR2 FYNNEI. The CDR3 runs 16 residues. Here the CDR3 reads CASRPPGGDRTDTQYF. DNA of the CDR3: TGTGCCAGCAGGCCCCCGGGGGGGGATCGCACAGATACGCAGTATTTT.

This clonotype occurred a few times. The chain couples TRBV4-2 to TRBJ1-1, with D unclear. The CDR3 contains 18 residues. CDR1 LGHNA and CDR2 YNFKEQ come from the germline V gene. The ends were cut back, 0 bases at V and 0 bases at J, with 17 bases in the middle. This CDR3 is CASSQDPTASGVNTEAFF. The CDR3 nucleotides are TGTGCCAGCAGCCAAGATCCAACAGCCAGCGGGGTGAACACTGAAGCTTTCTTT.

J is TRBJ2-7 and V is TRBV10-3; 12 nucleotides match TRBD1. This CDR3 comprises 15 residues. V lost 0 bases to trimming and J lost 5 bases; unmatched junction nucleotides: 2. Germline assignment: CDR1 ENHRY and CDR2 SYGVKD. CDR3 region: CAISESGTGGDEQYF. In nucleotides, the CDR3 is TGTGCCATCAGTGAGTCTGGGACAGGGGGCGACGAGCAGTACTTC.